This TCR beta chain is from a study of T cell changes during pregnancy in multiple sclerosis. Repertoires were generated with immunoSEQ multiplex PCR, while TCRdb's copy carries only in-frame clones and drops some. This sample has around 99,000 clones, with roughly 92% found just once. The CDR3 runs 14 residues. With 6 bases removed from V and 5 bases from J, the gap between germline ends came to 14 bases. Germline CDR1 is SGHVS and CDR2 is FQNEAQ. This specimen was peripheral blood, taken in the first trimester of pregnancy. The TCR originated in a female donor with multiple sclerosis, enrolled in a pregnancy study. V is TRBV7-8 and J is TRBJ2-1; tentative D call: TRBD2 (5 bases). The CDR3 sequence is CASSPTSSDNEQFF. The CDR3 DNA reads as TGTGCCAGCAGTCCAACTAGTTCGGACAATGAGCAGTTCTTC.